These 17 T cell receptor beta chains came from one sample sequenced in a study of shared clonotypes between healthy human individuals. Measured with immunoSEQ multiplex PCR; TCRdb has only the in-frame clones, and not every one. The sample includes about 490,000 clones, approximately 82% seen only once; the top ten take 9.5% to 15%. The material sequenced was PBMCs. The receptors originated from a woman aged 40 to 55 in good health. Some clones in this sample may be carry-over from other donors' samples.

The rearrangement links TRBV11-2 to TRBJ1-1; TRBD1 matches 8 bases. The J segment lost 3 bases and the V segment lost 6 bases, leaving 3 bases of the junction unmatched. CDR1 SGHAT and CDR2 FQNNGV come from the germline V gene. The CDR3 totals 13 residues. The DNA for the CDR3 is TGTGCCAGCAGGCAGGGGGCGGACACTGAAGCTTTCTTT. Translated, it gives CASRQGADTEAFF. Using reference TRBV11-2 and TRBJ1-1 for the parts outside the CDR3, the full variable domain is EAGVAQSPRYKIIEKRQSVAFWCNPISGHATLYWYQQILGQGPKLLIQFQNNGVVDDSQLPKDRFSAERLKGVDSTLKIQPAKLEDSAVYLCASRQGADTEAFFGQGTRLTVV.

This clone came up a few times. V gene TRBV4-2 combines with J gene TRBJ2-2, with 12 bases fitting TRBD2. Per germline, CDR1 LGHNA and CDR2 YNFKEQ. The CDR3 is 18 residues long. The V gene end was trimmed by 4 bases and the J gene end by 3 bases; junction bases not matched to a gene: 9. In DNA, the CDR3 is TGTGCCAGCAGCCTTTCAGGACTAGCGGGAAAAGACACCGGGGAGCTGTTTTTT. This codes for CASSLSGLAGKDTGELFF.

The chain couples TRBV6-6 to TRBJ2-1, with 8 bases aligning to TRBD2. This CDR3 comprises 15 residues. With V trimmed by 0 bases and J by 9 bases, 7 bases remained unmatched. Germline V gene data show CDR1 as MNHNY and CDR2 as SVGAGI (reference sequence). CDR3 DNA: TGTGCCAGCAGTTACTCTACGGGAGGGCATGGTGAGCAGTTCTTC. Protein sequence: CASSYSTGGHGEQFF.

The V and J genes are TRBV4-2 and TRBJ1-6; 7 bases fit TRBD1. Germline lookup yields CDR1 LGHNA and CDR2 YNFKEQ. V lost 7 bases, J lost 1 base, and 7 bases stayed unmatched. There are 16 residues in the CDR3. Here the CDR3 DNA reads TGTGCCAGCACTACAGGGGCAGGGTCCTATAATTCACCCCTCCACTTT. Translation gives CASTTGAGSYNSPLHF.

CDR3 in DNA: TGCGCCAGCAGCCAAGAGTCCGAGCGGGAGATTTTTAATGAGCAGTTCTTC. Protein sequence: CASSQESEREIFNEQFF. This rearrangement joins TRBV4-1 to TRBJ2-1; the match to TRBD2 covers 8 bases. The CDR3 is 17 amino acids. The germline gives CDR1 MGHRA, CDR2 YSYEKL. Unmatched junction bases numbered 11, after V lost 0 bases and J lost 7 bases.

In the case of this clone: This sample also contains other DNA sequences that code for the same CDR3. The rearrangement links TRBV6-5 to TRBJ2-1; TRBD2 aligns across 9 bases. The germline V gene encodes CDR1 MNHEY and CDR2 SVGAGI. J was trimmed by 6 bases and V by 4 bases; bases with no gene match: 4. The CDR3 sequence is 14 residues long. In nucleotides, the CDR3 is TGTGCCAGCAGTTTAGCGGGAGAGAGCAATGAGCAGTTCTTC. Translated, it gives CASSLAGESNEQFF.

The chain recombines TRBV4-2 with TRBJ1-2; TRBD1 might be the D (5 bases). The V end was cut by 5 bases, the J end by 3 bases, with 10 bases between. The CDR3 is 13 residues long. Germline V lookup: CDR1 LGHNA, CDR2 YNFKEQ. Written as DNA, the CDR3 is TGTGCCAGCAGCTTGTGGGACCACTATGGCTACACCTTC. It is translated as CASSLWDHYGYTF.

This clone appeared once. This chain links TRBV19 with TRBJ2-5; TRBD2 matches 11 bases. Germline lookup yields CDR1 LNHDA and CDR2 SQIVND (reference sequence). Unmatched junction bases numbered 7, after V lost 3 bases and J lost 4 bases. The CDR3 is made up of 16 amino acids. In nucleotides, the CDR3 is TGTGCCAGTAGTATTCTGCTAGCGGGAGGCGGAGAGACCCAGTACTTC. It codes for CASSILLAGGGETQYF.

The chain is built from TRBV5-1 and TRBJ2-5; D is undetermined. Trimming shortened V by 5 bases and J by 2 bases, and 10 bases separated the two germline ends. This CDR3 spans 13 amino acids. Germline CDR1 and CDR2: SGHRS and YFSETQ. In DNA form, the CDR3 reads TGCGCCAGCAGTACAGACTGGCAAGAGACCCAGTACTTC. Encoded protein: CASSTDWQETQYF.

This chain connects TRBV5-8 to TRBJ2-3, with D maybe TRBD2 (6 bases). Trimming removed 7 bases from V and 5 bases from J, with 14 bases in between. Germline CDR1 is SGHTS and CDR2 is YDEGEE. This CDR3 is built from 13 residues. Written as DNA, the CDR3 is TGTGCCAGCTTCCCTGGGGGAGGAGATACGCAGTATTTT. Its translation is CASFPGGGDTQYF. Filled out from reference TRBV5-8 and TRBJ2-3, the complete variable domain reads EAGVTQSPTHLIKTRGQQATLRCSPISGHTSVYWYQQALGLGLQFLLWYDEGEERNRGNFPPRFSGRQFPNYSSELNVNALELEDSALYLCASFPGGGDTQYFGPGTRLTVL.

J is TRBJ1-1 and V is TRBV30; D unclear. The CDR3 runs to 14 residues. Germline V gene sequence: CDR1 GTSNPN, CDR2 SVGIG (reference sequence). V shed 5 bases and J shed 8 bases, with 21 bases lying between them. The CDR3 sequence is CAWGAGFFSDEAFF. For the CDR3, the DNA is TGTGCCTGGGGTGCAGGATTTTTTAGTGACGAAGCTTTCTTT.

The chain has TRBV5-1 and TRBJ1-4; D call uncertain. Between the trimmed V and J ends, which lost 7 bases and 7 bases, there was a span of 14 bases. This CDR3 has 13 residues. The germline V gene has CDR1 SGHRS and CDR2 YFSETQ. CDR3 amino acids: CASASGIGEKLFF. The CDR3 bases are TGCGCCAGCGCAAGTGGGATAGGTGAAAAACTGTTTTTT.

The chain uses TRBV5-8 and TRBJ1-4; D remains unclear. This CDR3 contains 16 residues. The germline V gene encodes CDR1 SGHTS and CDR2 YDEGEE. Deletions cut 2 bases from V and 4 bases from J, with 15 bases between. This CDR3 is CASSFRQEYYNEKLFF. CDR3 sequence (DNA): TGTGCCAGCAGCTTCCGGCAGGAATACTATAATGAAAAACTGTTTTTT.

The genes are TRBV9 and TRBJ2-1; TRBD2 aligns across 10 bases. The V and J ends lost 1 base and 4 bases, in that order; junction bases with no gene match: 2. Germline V gives CDR1 SGDLS, CDR2 YYNGEE. The CDR3 consists of 15 residues. The CDR3 nucleotides read TGTGCCAGCAGCGTACAAGCGGGAGGGTACAATGAGCAGTTCTTC. It encodes CASSVQAGGYNEQFF.

In DNA, the CDR3 is TGTGCCAGCAGCCCCCAGGGGGGAAGGGTTAATGAAAAACTGTTTTTT. It is translated as CASSPQGGRVNEKLFF. This chain uses TRBV21-1 with TRBJ1-4; TRBD1 is the table's D call, not checked against the DNA. TRBV21-1 is a pseudogene locus. This CDR3 comprises 16 residues.

This clone has a single count. This rearrangement joins TRBV7-2 to TRBJ1-1, with D unclear. CDR3 length: 14 residues. The germline V gene encodes CDR1 SGHTA and CDR2 FQGNSA. V gave up 2 bases and J gave up 2 bases, with 9 bases separating them. The CDR3 coding sequence is TGTGCCAGCAGCTTATCCCAGGCAAACACTGAAGCTTTCTTT. Translating it yields CASSLSQANTEAFF.

This chain links TRBV7-3 with TRBJ1-1; D gene ambiguous. The CDR3 extends over 13 amino acids. V was pared by 2 bases and J by 2 bases, with 6 bases between. CDR1 is SGHTA and CDR2 is FQGTGA in the germline V gene. For the CDR3, the DNA is TGTGCCAGCAGCTTAGACTTAAACACTGAAGCTTTCTTT. This translates into CASSLDLNTEAFF.